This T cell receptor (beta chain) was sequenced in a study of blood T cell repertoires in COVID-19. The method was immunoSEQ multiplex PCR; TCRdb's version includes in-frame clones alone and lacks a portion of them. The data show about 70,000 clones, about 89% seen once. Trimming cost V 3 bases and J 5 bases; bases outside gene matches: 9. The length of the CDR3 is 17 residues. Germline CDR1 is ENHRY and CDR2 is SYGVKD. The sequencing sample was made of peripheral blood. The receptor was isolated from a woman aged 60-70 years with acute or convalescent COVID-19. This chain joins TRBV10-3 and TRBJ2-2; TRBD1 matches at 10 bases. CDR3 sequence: CAISDRGGTGATGELFF. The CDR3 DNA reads TGTGCCATCAGTGACCGAGGAGGGACAGGGGCAACCGGGGAGCTGTTTTTT.